A selection of T cell receptor beta chains follows, all from one sample in a study of blood T cell repertoires in COVID-19. The data were produced by immunoSEQ multiplex PCR, yet TCRdb's version contains in-frame clones alone and is incomplete. The table includes 200,000 to 250,000 clones, 85% to 90% detected once. The specimen was peripheral blood. The receptor source for this set is a man aged 18 to 29 with active or convalescent COVID-19. Each CDR3 is given with its conserved first and last residue. A D gene is named only where the DNA matches it firmly. Part of the rows lack a size; the others show once, few, many or a class for expanded clones.

D gene: TRBD2; J gene: TRBJ2-7; clone size: NA; V gene: TRBV7-9; CDR3 DNA: TGTGCCAGCAGACCCGGGGGGGGGCCCACCGAGCAGTACTTC; CDR3 protein: CASRPGGGPTEQYF
D gene: TRBD1; J gene: TRBJ1-1; clone size: NA; V gene: TRBV19; CDR3 DNA: TGTGCCAGTAGCGCCACCCGGACAGGGGGGGTTGAAGCTTTCTTT; CDR3 protein: CASSATRTGGVEAFF
D gene: TRBD1; J gene: TRBJ1-5; clone size: NA; V gene: TRBV3-1/TRBV3-2; CDR3 DNA: TGTGCCAGCAGGCGAGGGACAGGGAACGGTCAGCCCCAGCATTTT; CDR3 protein: CASRRGTGNGQPQHF
D gene: NA; J gene: TRBJ1-1; clone size: NA; V gene: TRBV18; CDR3 DNA: TGTGCCAGCTCACCACTCGGTAGGGGGTACACTGAAGCTTTCTTT; CDR3 protein: CASSPLGRGYTEAFF
D gene: NA; J gene: TRBJ1-3; clone size: NA; V gene: TRBV28; CDR3 DNA: TGTGCCAGCAGCATGAACCAGGAAAACACCATATATTTT; CDR3 protein: CASSMNQENTIYF
D gene: TRBD1; J gene: TRBJ1-3; clone size: NA; V gene: TRBV5-4; CDR3 DNA: TGTGCCAGCAGCCGACAGGGGGCTACAGGAAACACCATATATTTT; CDR3 protein: CASSRQGATGNTIYF
D gene: NA; J gene: TRBJ1-2; clone size: NA; V gene: TRBV30; CDR3 DNA: TGTGCCTGGGGTGGAGGGTATGGCTACACCTTC; CDR3 protein: CAWGGGYGYTF
D gene: TRBD2; J gene: TRBJ2-7; clone size: NA; V gene: TRBV9; CDR3 DNA: TGTGCCAGCAGCGTAGGGACTAGCGGGAGATCCTACGAGCAGTACTTC; CDR3 protein: CASSVGTSGRSYEQYF
D gene: NA; J gene: TRBJ1-3; clone size: NA; V gene: TRBV5-1; CDR3 DNA: TGCGCCAGCAGCGCTATTCCCCAGGGGTCTGGAAACACCATATATTTT; CDR3 protein: CASSAIPQGSGNTIYF
D gene: NA; J gene: TRBJ2-7; clone size: NA; V gene: TRBV11-2; CDR3 DNA: TGTGCCAGCAGCTTAGCAGGGTCCTACGAGCAGTACTTC; CDR3 protein: CASSLAGSYEQYF
D gene: TRBD1; J gene: TRBJ2-1; clone size: NA; V gene: TRBV27; CDR3 DNA: TGTGCCAGCAGTTTAAACTCTCTTCCGGGACAGGGTCGGTTTGAGCAGTTCTTC; CDR3 protein: CASSLNSLPGQGRFEQFF
D gene: TRBD2; J gene: TRBJ2-6; clone size: NA; V gene: TRBV7-3; CDR3 DNA: TGTGCCAGCAGCTTTACTAGCGGGTTGTTTTCCTCTGGGGCCAACGTCCTGACTTTC; CDR3 protein: CASSFTSGLFSSGANVLTF
D gene: TRBD1; J gene: TRBJ1-1; clone size: NA; V gene: TRBV10-1; CDR3 DNA: TGCGCCAGCAGTGAGACAGGGGATGAAGCTTTCTTT; CDR3 protein: CASSETGDEAFF
D gene: TRBD2; J gene: TRBJ2-1; clone size: NA; V gene: TRBV3-1/TRBV3-2; CDR3 DNA: TGTGCCAGCAGCCCATCCGGGACTAGCGGGAGGGACAATGAGCAGTTCTTC; CDR3 protein: CASSPSGTSGRDNEQFF
D gene: NA; J gene: TRBJ1-2; clone size: NA; V gene: TRBV18; CDR3 DNA: TGTGCCAGCTCCCCGGACAGAGCCTATGGCTACACCTTC; CDR3 protein: CASSPDRAYGYTF
D gene: TRBD1; J gene: TRBJ1-3; clone size: few; V gene: TRBV5-1; CDR3 DNA: TGCGCCAGCAGCAGGACAGGGGTAGGGAGTAGAAACACCATATATTTT; CDR3 protein: CASSRTGVGSRNTIYF
D gene: TRBD2; J gene: TRBJ2-7; clone size: NA; V gene: TRBV9; CDR3 DNA: TGTGCCAGCAGCGAGGGACTAGCGGGAGGGCCCTCCGAGCAGTACTTC; CDR3 protein: CASSEGLAGGPSEQYF
D gene: TRBD1; J gene: TRBJ1-1; clone size: NA; V gene: TRBV7-9; CDR3 DNA: TGTGCCAGCAGAGGCGGGACAGGGGTGGACACTGAAGCTTTCTTT; CDR3 protein: CASRGGTGVDTEAFF
D gene: NA; J gene: TRBJ1-5; clone size: NA; V gene: TRBV7-2; CDR3 DNA: TGTGCCAGCAGCTTAGACCCAGGGTTTGATCAGCCCCAGCATTTT; CDR3 protein: CASSLDPGFDQPQHF
D gene: NA; J gene: TRBJ1-5; clone size: many; V gene: TRBV28; CDR3 DNA: TGTGCCAGCAGTTCAACAGGGACCGGGTATCAGCCCCAGCATTTT; CDR3 protein: CASSSTGTGYQPQHF
D gene: NA; J gene: TRBJ1-6; clone size: NA; V gene: TRBV2; CDR3 DNA: TGTGCCAGCAGCGGGACAAATAATAATTCACCCCTCCACTTT; CDR3 protein: CASSGTNNNSPLHF
D gene: TRBD1; J gene: TRBJ2-7; clone size: NA; V gene: TRBV19; CDR3 DNA: TGTGCCAGTCGAGCCCTACAGGGGACCCACGAGCAGTACTTC; CDR3 protein: CASRALQGTHEQYF
D gene: NA; J gene: TRBJ2-3; clone size: NA; V gene: TRBV27; CDR3 DNA: TGTGCCAGCAGTGCCTATTACACAGATACGCAGTATTTT; CDR3 protein: CASSAYYTDTQYF
D gene: NA; J gene: TRBJ1-2; clone size: NA; V gene: TRBV10-2; CDR3 DNA: TGCGCCAGCAGTGAGAACACGCCAAGATCTAACTATGGCTACACCTTC; CDR3 protein: CASSENTPRSNYGYTF
D gene: NA; J gene: TRBJ2-7; clone size: few; V gene: TRBV7-2; CDR3 DNA: TGTGCCAGCAGCTTAAAAGGATTTTCAAACGCGGGTTACGAGCAGTACTTC; CDR3 protein: CASSLKGFSNAGYEQYF
D gene: NA; J gene: TRBJ2-5; clone size: NA; V gene: TRBV10-3; CDR3 DNA: TGTGCCACCAGGGGGGGGAGCCGCCAAGAGACCCAGTACTTC; CDR3 protein: CATRGGSRQETQYF
D gene: NA; J gene: TRBJ2-4; clone size: NA; V gene: TRBV4-2; CDR3 DNA: TGTGCCAGCAGCCAAGATCTAGCGAACTTAGCCAAAAACATTCAGTACTTC; CDR3 protein: CASSQDLANLAKNIQYF
D gene: NA; J gene: TRBJ1-2; clone size: NA; V gene: TRBV30; CDR3 DNA: TGTGCCTGGAGTCCATTGGAGGTGGGCTATGGCTACACCTTC; CDR3 protein: CAWSPLEVGYGYTF
D gene: NA; J gene: TRBJ2-7; clone size: NA; V gene: TRBV9; CDR3 DNA: TGTGCCAGCAGCGCGGACAGCAACTCCTACGAGCAGTACTTC; CDR3 protein: CASSADSNSYEQYF
D gene: NA; J gene: TRBJ1-1; clone size: NA; V gene: TRBV7-2; CDR3 DNA: TGTGCCAGCAGCTTAAGATCGCCAGGGCAGAACACTGAAGCTTTCTTT; CDR3 protein: CASSLRSPGQNTEAFF
D gene: TRBD1; J gene: TRBJ1-2; clone size: NA; V gene: TRBV5-1; CDR3 DNA: TGCGCCAGCAGCTCGGACAGGGAGGTATATGGCTACACCTTC; CDR3 protein: CASSSDREVYGYTF
D gene: NA; J gene: TRBJ2-5; clone size: NA; V gene: TRBV5-1; CDR3 DNA: TGCGCCAGCAGCTTCACGCGGGTTGGGGAGACCCAGTACTTC; CDR3 protein: CASSFTRVGETQYF
D gene: NA; J gene: TRBJ2-1; clone size: NA; V gene: TRBV5-5; CDR3 DNA: TGTGCCAGCAGCCCCGACACCAATGAGCAGTTCTTC; CDR3 protein: CASSPDTNEQFF
D gene: TRBD1; J gene: TRBJ1-1; clone size: NA; V gene: TRBV30; CDR3 DNA: TGTGCCTGCTCGGACAGGTTTAACACTGAAGCTTTCTTT; CDR3 protein: CACSDRFNTEAFF
D gene: TRBD1; J gene: TRBJ1-5; clone size: NA; V gene: TRBV29-1; CDR3 DNA: TGCAGCGTTGCGGGACAGGACAATCAGCCCCAGCATTTT; CDR3 protein: CSVAGQDNQPQHF
D gene: NA; J gene: TRBJ1-2; clone size: NA; V gene: TRBV4-1; CDR3 DNA: TGCGCCAGCAGCCAAGATCACCTCCCAGTATTAAACTATGGCTACACCTTC; CDR3 protein: CASSQDHLPVLNYGYTF
D gene: TRBD1; J gene: TRBJ1-1; clone size: NA; V gene: TRBV6-5; CDR3 DNA: TGTGCCAGCAGCCTGGGACAGGGAACAGCTTTCTTT; CDR3 protein: CASSLGQGTAFF
D gene: NA; J gene: TRBJ1-1; clone size: NA; V gene: TRBV5-4; CDR3 DNA: TGTGCCAGCAGCTTAAGCACAGGAGTGAACACTGAAGCTTTCTTT; CDR3 protein: CASSLSTGVNTEAFF
D gene: NA; J gene: TRBJ1-2; clone size: few; V gene: TRBV19; CDR3 DNA: TGTGCCAGTAGTAAGCCCCCGACGGGTAACTATGGCTACACCTTC; CDR3 protein: CASSKPPTGNYGYTF
D gene: TRBD2; J gene: TRBJ2-3; clone size: NA; V gene: TRBV10-3; CDR3 DNA: TGTGCCATCAGCGGGACTAGCGGGAGGGTCTCGACTAGCACAGATACGCAGTATTTT; CDR3 protein: CAISGTSGRVSTSTDTQYF
D gene: TRBD2; J gene: TRBJ2-5; clone size: NA; V gene: TRBV7-2; CDR3 DNA: TGTGCCAGCAGCTCGGGACTAGCGGGAGGGAAAGAGACCCAGTACTTC; CDR3 protein: CASSSGLAGGKETQYF
D gene: TRBD2; J gene: TRBJ2-1; clone size: once; V gene: TRBV19; CDR3 DNA: TGTGCCAGTAGTTCAGGGACTAGCGGGAGGCATACGAACCCCTTGCGAAACTTGTTCTTC; CDR3 protein: CASSSGTSGRHTNPLRNLFF
D gene: TRBD1; J gene: TRBJ1-1; clone size: NA; V gene: TRBV28; CDR3 DNA: TGTGCCAGCAGGGCTGACAGGGAAGTCGGTGAAGCTTTCTTT; CDR3 protein: CASRADREVGEAFF
D gene: NA; J gene: TRBJ1-1; clone size: NA; V gene: TRBV9; CDR3 DNA: TGTGCCAGCAGCGTAGCTCTGGGGGCAGTCACTGAAGCTTTCTTT; CDR3 protein: CASSVALGAVTEAFF
D gene: TRBD2; J gene: TRBJ2-5; clone size: NA; V gene: TRBV6-6; CDR3 DNA: TGTGCCAGCAGCCAACGGACTAGCGGGCTACAGACCCAGTACTTC; CDR3 protein: CASSQRTSGLQTQYF
D gene: NA; J gene: TRBJ2-1; clone size: NA; V gene: TRBV27; CDR3 DNA: TGTGCCAGCAGGAACTTAGGAAGGGGGGGCAATGAGCAGTTCTTC; CDR3 protein: CASRNLGRGGNEQFF
D gene: TRBD2; J gene: TRBJ2-1; clone size: NA; V gene: TRBV7-6; CDR3 DNA: TGTGCCAGCAGTTCTGGACTAGCGGGAGTAGGTGAGCAGTTCTTC; CDR3 protein: CASSSGLAGVGEQFF
D gene: NA; J gene: TRBJ1-6; clone size: NA; V gene: TRBV4-2; CDR3 DNA: TGTGCCAGCAGCTCCTCAGCCGGGACAAGTAATTCACCCCTCCACTTT; CDR3 protein: CASSSSAGTSNSPLHF